This T cell receptor (beta chain) was sequenced for a study of sequential checkpoint blockade in melanoma (dated by TCRdb to between 2019 and 2020). For context, the study as a whole: Patients were assigned by 1:1 randomization to either first-line nivolumab followed by ipilimumab (arm A) or ipilimumab followed by nivolumab (arm B). Maintenance nivolumab came after both trial sequences. TCRbeta immunosequencing was performed on DNA from 85 to 100 pretreatment melanoma tumor samples. Matched tumor biopsies were taken from around 20 patients before treatment and at week 13, after single-agent nivolumab (arm A) or ipilimumab (arm B). Around 80% of the matched tumor biopsy pairs taken before and after treatment were from the same lesion. Results the study describes overall, beyond this receptor: Within-arm analyses of tumor T-cell fraction were limited by small sample sizes and reduced statistical power. Patients whose tumor T-cell fraction and clonality increased by week 13 were about 30 times more likely to achieve clinical benefit. Tumor T-cell fraction and clonality were correlated with PD-L1 staining and CD8+ T-cell counts, but not with mutational load. The model for predicting response that combines TCR metrics with mutation burden needs to be validated in larger, independent patient cohorts. Among patients in the nivolumab-first arm (arm A), tumor TIL clonality before treatment was associated with response (P = .04).

This sample's treatment or condition label indicates: randomized to nivolumab then ipilimumab (arm A) or the reverse (arm B). None of the trial patients had been given prior DNA-damaging chemotherapy. The samples were obtained from melanoma patients enrolled in CheckMate 064, an open-label, randomized phase II trial testing sequential checkpoint blockade. Genomic DNA from formalin-fixed paraffin-embedded (FFPE) tissue samples served as the input for tumor TCR sequencing. Based on the germline V gene, the CDR1 and CDR2 sequences are SGHNT and YENEEA. Measured from the cysteine to the phenylalanine, the CDR3 is 14 residues long. The only DNA kept is the CDR3, 42 bases in frame from the first base. The junction shows trimming of 1 base on V and 1 base on J, plus 6 bases between the germline ends. Only a few counts were recorded for this clone. It lacks a known antigen. The record has no base qualities; no much larger clone is one base away.

The immunoSEQ Assay was used to immunosequence TCRbeta CDR3 regions from genomic DNA. Before high-throughput sequencing, the genomic DNA was amplified using bias-controlled multiplex PCR. As for how the authors treated the data: To quantify the absolute abundance of each unique TCRbeta CDR3 region, the sequences were collapsed and filtered. Clonality, defined as 1 minus Pielou's evenness, was calculated using only productive rearrangements. To compute tumor T-cell fraction, TCRbeta template counts were normalized to usable DNA, with usable DNA estimated from several housekeeping genes. Clones with significantly greater frequencies in on-treatment versus baseline samples were identified using a previously published method. TCRdb stores this immuneACCESS table with in-frame sequences only. Part of the clones is absent; in the studies checked, under half of the shortfall reflects unresolved V genes, and no reason is known for the rest. V, J and clone size were drawn from that table, and D and trimming were deduced from the DNA. This sample comprises 35,000 to 40,000 clones, 32% of them detected only once. About 1.5% of the sample lies in the top ten.

The sequence is built from TRBV11-3 and TRBJ2-3; the D gene is not confidently resolved. The sequencing used tumor tissue (inferred from file names), collected from a patient given nivolumab and ipilimumab in sequence. The sequence was collected from a human donor with melanoma. CDR3 region: CASSLVVGTDTQYF. The sequenced DNA is TGTGCCAGCAGCTTAGTTGTTGGCACAGATACGCAGTATTTT.